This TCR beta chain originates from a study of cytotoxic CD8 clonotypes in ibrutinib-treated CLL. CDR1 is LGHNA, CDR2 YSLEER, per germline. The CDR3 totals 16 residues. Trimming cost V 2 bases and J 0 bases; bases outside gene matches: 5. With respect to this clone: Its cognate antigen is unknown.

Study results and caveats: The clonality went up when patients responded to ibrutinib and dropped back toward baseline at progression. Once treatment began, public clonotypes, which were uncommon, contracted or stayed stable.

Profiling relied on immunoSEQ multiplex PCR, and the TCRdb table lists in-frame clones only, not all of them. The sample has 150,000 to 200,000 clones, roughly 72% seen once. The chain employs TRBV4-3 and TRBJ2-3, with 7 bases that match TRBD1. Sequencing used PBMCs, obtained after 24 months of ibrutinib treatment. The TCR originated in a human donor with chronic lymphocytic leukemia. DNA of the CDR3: TGCGCCAGCAGCCAACGAAACAGGGGCAGCACAGATACGCAGTATTTT. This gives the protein CASSQRNRGSTDTQYF.